These 20 T cell receptor beta chains share one sample of origin, sequenced in a study of T cell responses to AZD1222 COVID-19 vaccine. Method: immunoSEQ multiplex PCR; TCRdb's copy keeps in-frame clones and lacks some. This table has 150,000 to 190,000 clones, 85% to 90% appearing once. The input for sequencing was peripheral blood, taken 28 days after the second AZD1222 dose. The receptor source for this set is an adult who received the AZD1222 COVID-19 vaccine.

This clone was detected once. The rearrangement links TRBV7-2 to TRBJ2-1, with D possibly called TRBD1 or TRBD2 (5 bases each). The CDR3 has 15 residues. The V and J ends lost 4 bases and 1 base respectively, with 11 bases between them. Germline-derived CDR1 and CDR2 are SGHTA and FQGNSA. CDR3 sequence (DNA): TGTGCCAGCAGCTGGGGACCCCTTTCCTACAATGAGCAGTTCTTC. Protein product: CASSWGPLSYNEQFF.

V is TRBV5-4 and J is TRBJ2-1; D gene unclear. CDR3 length equals 13 residues. Germline CDR1 reads SGHNT; CDR2 reads YYREEE (reference sequence). V lost 5 bases, J lost 4 bases, and 10 bases lay in between. Written as DNA, the CDR3 is TGTGCCAGCAGTTCCGGGCCTTACAATGAGCAGTTCTTC. Encoded protein: CASSSGPYNEQFF.

The J gene is TRBJ1-1, the V gene TRBV6-1; 10 nucleotides align to TRBD1. With V trimmed by 3 bases and J by 10 bases, 8 bases remained unmatched. CDR1 MNHNS and CDR2 SASEGT come from the germline V gene. The CDR3 length is 14 residues. The CDR3 coding sequence is TGTGCCAGCAGTGAGGGGACAGGGGTAAACGGAGCTTTCTTT. Translating it yields CASSEGTGVNGAFF.

The rearrangement uses TRBV9 and TRBJ2-1; 7 bases align to TRBD1. The CDR3 sequence is 17 residues long. Germline-derived CDR1 and CDR2 are SGDLS and YYNGEE. Trimming removed 2 bases from V and 9 bases from J; junction bases left unmatched: 17. In nucleotides, the CDR3 is TGTGCCAGCAGCGTGGGAAGGGGGCGGATGGTGTTGGGTGAGCAGTTCTTC. Protein: CASSVGRGRMVLGEQFF.

The gene calls are TRBV28 and TRBJ1-2; D unresolved. With 5 bases removed from V and 3 bases from J, the gap between germline ends came to 10 bases. Germline V gene data show CDR1 as MDHEN and CDR2 as SYDVKM. This CDR3 contains 13 residues. The CDR3 DNA follows: TGTGCCAGCAGTCAAGGTCGGTACTATGGCTACACCTTC. Protein: CASSQGRYYGYTF.

In this sample, this clone turned up once. The genes are TRBV12-3 or TRBV12-4 and TRBJ2-5, with D possibly TRBD2 on 5 matching bases. Trimming pared 6 bases from V and 3 bases from J, leaving 11 bases between. The CDR3 extends over 13 amino acids. CDR3 coding DNA: TGTGCCAGCAGGGAGGACTGGGAAGAGACCCAGTACTTC. Translation: CASREDWEETQYF.

V is TRBV7-2 and J is TRBJ1-2, with a weak D call TRBD1 (6 bases). Germline CDR1 reads SGHTA; CDR2 reads FQGNSA. Trimming stripped 1 base from V and 4 bases from J, with 19 bases between. The CDR3 consists of 17 residues. The CDR3 DNA sequence: TGTGCCAGCAGCTTAGACCCGGGGGCGATGCAATCCTATGGCTACACCTTC. As protein: CASSLDPGAMQSYGYTF.

V gene TRBV6-2 or TRBV6-3 combines with J gene TRBJ1-3; no clear D gene. Deletions cut 6 bases from V and 0 bases from J, with 12 bases between. Germline V gene data show CDR1 as MNHEY and CDR2 as SVGEGT. The CDR3 has 15 amino acids. The CDR3 region has the DNA TGTGCCAGCAGGCCTGACGGCGTCTCTGGAAACACCATATATTTT. Protein sequence: CASRPDGVSGNTIYF.

The J gene is TRBJ1-1, the V gene TRBV27; TRBD1 matches at 8 bases. The CDR3 spans 14 residues. V shed 6 bases, J shed 0 bases, and the junction held 3 bases outside the gene matches. Germline CDR1 MNHEY, CDR2 SMNVEV (reference sequence). Here the CDR3 DNA reads TGTGCCAGCAGAAGGACAGGGTTGAACACTGAAGCTTTCTTT. Translated, it gives CASRRTGLNTEAFF.

This clone has just one count. V and J are TRBV6-5 and TRBJ1-2, with TRBD1 identical over 10 bases. The V and J ends lost 6 bases and 6 bases, in that order; junction bases with no gene match: 4. Germline-derived CDR1 and CDR2 are MNHEY and SVGAGI. This CDR3 is built from 13 residues. CDR3 in amino acids: CASSFGTGDGYTF. The CDR3 DNA follows: TGTGCCAGCAGCTTCGGGACAGGGGATGGCTACACCTTC.

The gene calls are TRBV7-9 and TRBJ1-4, with TRBD1 matching over 8 bases. Germline V gene lookup returns CDR1 SEHNR and CDR2 FQNEAQ (reference sequence). V was pared by 2 bases and J by 5 bases, with 4 bases of the junction left unmatched. CDR3 length: 15 amino acids. CDR3 nucleotide sequence: TGTGCCAGCAGCTTACCCGGACAGGGAAATGAAAAACTGTTTTTT. Amino acids: CASSLPGQGNEKLFF.

V is TRBV18 and J is TRBJ1-5, with D tentatively TRBD1 (6 bases). This CDR3 comprises 14 residues. Trimming took off 3 bases at V and 2 bases at J, with 8 bases between the two ends. Germline assignment: CDR1 KGHSH and CDR2 LQKENI. CDR3: CASSPSGGNQPQHF. CDR3 nucleotide sequence: TGTGCCAGCTCACCGTCAGGGGGCAATCAGCCCCAGCATTTT. The entire variable domain, with the rest obtained from reference TRBV18 and TRBJ1-5, is as follows: NAGVMQNPRHLVRRRGQEARLRCSPMKGHSHVYWYRQLPEEGLKFMVYLQKENIIDESGMPKERFSAEFPKEGPSILRIQQVVRGDSAAYFCASSPSGGNQPQHFGDGTRLSIL.

The V gene is TRBV5-1, the J gene TRBJ1-1; no definite D call. The CDR3 totals 16 residues. The V gene's germline CDR1 is SGHRS and CDR2 YFSETQ. V shed 2 bases and J shed 6 bases, with 20 bases lying between them. The chain's CDR3 is CASSFGLRQKRSEAFF. The CDR3 bases are TGCGCCAGCAGCTTCGGCTTGAGGCAGAAAAGGTCTGAAGCTTTCTTT. The full variable domain, completed using reference TRBV5-1 and TRBJ1-1, is KAGVTQTPRYLIKTRGQQVTLSCSPISGHRSVSWYQQTPGQGLQFLFEYFSETQRNKGNFPGRFSGRQFSNSRSEMNVSTLELGDSALYLCASSFGLRQKRSEAFFGQGTRLTVV.

The rearrangement uses TRBV6-5 and TRBJ2-3; no firm D call. In germline, CDR1 is MNHEY, CDR2 SVGAGI. V gave up 0 bases and J gave up 5 bases, with 6 bases separating them. There are 13 residues in the CDR3. Here the CDR3 DNA reads TGTGCCAGCAGTTACTCGGTATTAGATACGCAGTATTTT. Protein sequence: CASSYSVLDTQYF.

The rearrangement uses TRBV6-2 or TRBV6-3 and TRBJ1-1; 7 bases align to TRBD1. The CDR3 covers 14 residues. Germline V lookup: CDR1 MNHEY, CDR2 SVGEGT. Losses at the gene ends were 6 bases for V and 8 bases for J; bases not matched to a gene: 12. CDR3 nucleotide sequence: TGTGCCAGCAGCCATCCCCGGGACAGCCAAGAAGCTTTCTTT. This encodes CASSHPRDSQEAFF.

The chain couples TRBV11-2 to TRBJ1-1, with D possibly being TRBD1 (6 bases). The germline V and J ends were trimmed by 5 bases and 5 bases, with 12 bases remaining between them. The CDR3 is 13 amino acids. Germline V gene sequence: CDR1 SGHAT, CDR2 FQNNGV. CDR3 loop: CASSREGQTEAFF. The CDR3 nucleotides read TGTGCCAGCAGCCGAGAAGGACAGACTGAAGCTTTCTTT.

The sample holds one count of this clone. J is TRBJ2-5 and V is TRBV2; 7 nucleotides line up with TRBD2. The J segment lost 5 bases and the V segment lost 8 bases, leaving 17 bases of the junction unmatched. Germline V gene lookup returns CDR1 SNHLY and CDR2 FYNNEI. The CDR3 is 16 amino acids. In DNA, the CDR3 is TGTGCCAGCCTCAAAGGCATTGCGGGAGCGGGGGAGACCCAGTACTTC. It is translated as CASLKGIAGAGETQYF.

This clone appeared a few times. The rearrangement links TRBV6-2 or TRBV6-3 to TRBJ1-1, with a tentative D call TRBD1 (5 bases). The CDR3 contains 13 residues. V lost 2 bases and J lost 3, with 7 bases in between. Germline V gives CDR1 MNHEY, CDR2 SVGEGT. The chain's CDR3 is CASSYGGYTEAFF. DNA of the CDR3: TGTGCCAGCAGTTACGGGGGGTACACTGAAGCTTTCTTT.

This CDR3 reads CAISESGTGGHEQYF. The DNA for the CDR3 is TGTGCCATCAGTGAGTCCGGGACAGGGGGCCACGAGCAGTACTTC. This chain joins TRBV10-3 and TRBJ2-7; 12 bases line up with TRBD1. Trimming removed 0 bases from V and 5 bases from J; junction bases left unmatched: 2. The germline CDR1 and CDR2 sequences are ENHRY and SYGVKD. This CDR3 is built from 15 residues.

The CDR3 DNA follows: TGTGCCAGTAGTACTACCCCGTGGTCGACGGGAGGCTCCACAGATACGCAGTATTTT. It codes for CASSTTPWSTGGSTDTQYF. The chain is built from TRBV19 and TRBJ2-3; TRBD2 matches at 7 bases. Germline V gene data show CDR1 as LNHDA and CDR2 as SQIVND (reference sequence). There are 19 residues in the CDR3. J gave up 2 bases and V 4 bases, and 18 bases lay outside the gene matches.